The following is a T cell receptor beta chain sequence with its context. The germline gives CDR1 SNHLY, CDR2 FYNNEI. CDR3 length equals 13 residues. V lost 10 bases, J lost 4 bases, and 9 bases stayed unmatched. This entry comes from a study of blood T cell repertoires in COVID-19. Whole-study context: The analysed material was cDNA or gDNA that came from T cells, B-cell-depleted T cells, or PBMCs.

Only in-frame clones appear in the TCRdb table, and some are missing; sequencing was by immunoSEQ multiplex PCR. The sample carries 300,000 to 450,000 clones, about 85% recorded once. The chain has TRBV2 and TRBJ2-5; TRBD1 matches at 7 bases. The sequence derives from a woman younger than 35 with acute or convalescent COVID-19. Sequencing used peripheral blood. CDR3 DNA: TGTGCCACCCGGACAGGCCGGGCAGAGACCCAGTACTTC. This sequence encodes CATRTGRAETQYF.